These T cell receptor beta chains were read from a single sample in a study of T cells expressing NK-cell markers. TCRdb reprocessed the 5' RACE reads and stores each CDR3 protein as one record, lacking DNA. The sample totals about 150,000 distinct CDR3 sequences; its top ten clones hold 30% to 45%. Source material: blood T cells: a sorted CD56 or NKG2C T cell subset, CD4+ or CD8+ T cells, or bulk PBMC T cells (not recorded which). Receptors were obtained from a woman aged 50 to 60 in good health. Each CDR3 is given with its conserved first and last residue.

V gene	J gene	CDR3 protein
TRBV5-5	TRBJ1-5	CASSLRWSNQPQHF
TRBV9	TRBJ2-1	CASRQGRNEQFF
TRBV7-9	TRBJ2-2	CASSLDRGETGELFF
TRBV12-5	TRBJ2-1	CASGLPREQFF
TRBV19	TRBJ2-1	CASTPGLASGSIGNEQFF
TRBV11-2	TRBJ2-2	CASSSTRTTGGELFF
TRBV7-9	TRBJ2-5	CASSPVNSEETQYF
TRBV6-5	TRBJ2-4	CASSPILAGANIQYF
TRBV7-8	TRBJ1-3	CASSLRAGNTIYF
TRBV27	TRBJ2-2	CASRDFTGELFF
TRBV24-1	TRBJ1-5	CATSGEGADQPQHF
TRBV14	TRBJ2-1	CASSQEFPGGTYNEQFF
TRBV24-1	TRBJ2-7	CATSDRTGKVSYEQYF
TRBV5-1	TRBJ2-1	CASSSDSSSSYNEQFF
TRBV7-8	TRBJ2-7	CASSFLGTGSGYEQYF
TRBV2	TRBJ2-1	CASSGGGGNEQFF
TRBV5-6	TRBJ2-5	CASSFGGRQGLQETQYF
TRBV27	TRBJ2-7	CASSLIAGGYEQYF
TRBV6-5	TRBJ2-3	CASRGESPDTQYF
TRBV28	TRBJ2-7	CASSFRDDGSYEQYF